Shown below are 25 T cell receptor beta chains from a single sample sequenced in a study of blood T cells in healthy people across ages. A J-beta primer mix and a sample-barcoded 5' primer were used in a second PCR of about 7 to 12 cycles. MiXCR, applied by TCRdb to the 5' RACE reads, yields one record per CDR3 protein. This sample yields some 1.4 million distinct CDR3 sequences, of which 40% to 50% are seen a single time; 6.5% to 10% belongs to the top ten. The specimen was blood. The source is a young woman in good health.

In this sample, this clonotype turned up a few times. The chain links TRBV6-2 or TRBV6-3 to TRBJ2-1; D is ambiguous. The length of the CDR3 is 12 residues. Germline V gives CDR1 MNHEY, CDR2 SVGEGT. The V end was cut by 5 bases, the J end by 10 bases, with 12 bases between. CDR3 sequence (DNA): TGTGCCAGCAGTAGACGGTTAAGGGAGCAGTTCTTC. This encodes CASSRRLREQFF.

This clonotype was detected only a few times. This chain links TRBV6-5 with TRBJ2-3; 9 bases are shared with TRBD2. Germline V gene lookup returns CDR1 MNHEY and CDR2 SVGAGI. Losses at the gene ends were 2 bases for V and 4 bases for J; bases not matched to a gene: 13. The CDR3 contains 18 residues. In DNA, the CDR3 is TGTGCCAGCAGTTACGTTGAAGGCGGGAGGGCGAAGCCAGATACGCAGTATTTT. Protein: CASSYVEGGRAKPDTQYF.

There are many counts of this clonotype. The chain's CDR3 is CASRSRAAGSYNEQFF. For the CDR3, the DNA is TGTGCCAGCAGATCCCGGGCCGCAGGGTCCTACAATGAGCAGTTCTTC. The chain links TRBV7-9 to TRBJ2-1; TRBD1 might be the D (5 bases). The CDR3 is 16 residues long. Germline lookup yields CDR1 SEHNR and CDR2 FQNEAQ (reference sequence). V was shortened by 6 bases and J by 1 base, with 16 bases between the two germline ends.

The CDR3 nucleotides are TGCAGCGTTGAAGGGGGCTTGGGGGGCTACACCTTC. Encoded protein: CSVEGGLGGYTF. The V and J genes are TRBV29-1 and TRBJ1-2; perhaps TRBD1 as D (5 bases). V was pared by 1 base and J by 8 bases, with 11 bases between. CDR3 length: 12 residues. From germline, CDR1 is SQVTM and CDR2 ANQGSEA.

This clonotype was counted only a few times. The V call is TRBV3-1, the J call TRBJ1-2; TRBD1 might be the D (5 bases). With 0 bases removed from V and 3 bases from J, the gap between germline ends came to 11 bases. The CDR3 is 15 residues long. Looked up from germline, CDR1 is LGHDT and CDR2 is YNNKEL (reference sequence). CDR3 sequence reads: CASSQDRGDDYGYTF. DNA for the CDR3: TGTGCCAGCAGCCAAGATCGGGGGGACGACTATGGCTACACCTTC.

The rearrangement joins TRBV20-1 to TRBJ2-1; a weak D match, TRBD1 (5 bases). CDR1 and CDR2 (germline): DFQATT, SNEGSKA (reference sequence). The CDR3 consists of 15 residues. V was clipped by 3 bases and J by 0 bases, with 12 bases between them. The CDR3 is CSARVDSSSYNEQFF. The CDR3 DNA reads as TGCAGTGCTAGGGTCGACAGTAGCTCCTACAATGAGCAGTTCTTC.

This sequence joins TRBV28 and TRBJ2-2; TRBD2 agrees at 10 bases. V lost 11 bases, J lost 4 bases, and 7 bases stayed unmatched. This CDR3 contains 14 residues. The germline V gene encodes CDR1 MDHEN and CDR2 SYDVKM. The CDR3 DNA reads TGTGCCTCTAGCGGGGGCCCTGTCACCGGGGAGCTGTTTTTT. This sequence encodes CASSGGPVTGELFF.

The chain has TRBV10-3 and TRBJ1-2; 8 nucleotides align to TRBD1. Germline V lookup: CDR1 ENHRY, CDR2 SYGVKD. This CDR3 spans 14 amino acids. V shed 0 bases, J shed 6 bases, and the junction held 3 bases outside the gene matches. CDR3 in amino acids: CAISESQGADGYTF. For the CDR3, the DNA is TGTGCCATCAGTGAGTCGCAGGGGGCGGATGGCTACACCTTC.

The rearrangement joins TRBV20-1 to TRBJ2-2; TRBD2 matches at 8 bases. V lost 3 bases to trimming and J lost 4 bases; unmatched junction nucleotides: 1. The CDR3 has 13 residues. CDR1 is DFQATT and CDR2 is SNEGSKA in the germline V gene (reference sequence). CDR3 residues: CSARAGGTGELFF. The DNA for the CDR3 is TGCAGTGCTAGGGCGGGAGGCACCGGGGAGCTGTTTTTT.

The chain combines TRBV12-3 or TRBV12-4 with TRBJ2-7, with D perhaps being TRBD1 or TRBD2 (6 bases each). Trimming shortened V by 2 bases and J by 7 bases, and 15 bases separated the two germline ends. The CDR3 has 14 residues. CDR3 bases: TGTGCCAGCAGTTTAAGTATGGGGGCGGGGGAGCAGTACTTC. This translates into CASSLSMGAGEQYF.

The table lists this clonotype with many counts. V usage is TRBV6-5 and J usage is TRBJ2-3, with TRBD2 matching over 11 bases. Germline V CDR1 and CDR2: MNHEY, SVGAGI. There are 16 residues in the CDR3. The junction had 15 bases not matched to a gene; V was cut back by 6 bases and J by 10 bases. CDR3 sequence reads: CASRLPGTSGLQAQYF. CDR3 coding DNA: TGTGCCAGCAGACTACCAGGGACTAGCGGCCTGCAGGCGCAGTATTTT.

The CDR3 nucleotides read TGCGCCAGCAGCCCACCCGGGACAGCCTGGGGCACCGGGGAGCTGTTTTTT. This gives the protein CASSPPGTAWGTGELFF. The V and J genes are TRBV5-1 and TRBJ2-2, with TRBD1 matching 7 bases. CDR3 length equals 17 residues. The germline CDR1 and CDR2 sequences are SGHRS and YFSETQ. V was pared by 4 bases and J by 4 bases, with 13 bases of the junction left unmatched.

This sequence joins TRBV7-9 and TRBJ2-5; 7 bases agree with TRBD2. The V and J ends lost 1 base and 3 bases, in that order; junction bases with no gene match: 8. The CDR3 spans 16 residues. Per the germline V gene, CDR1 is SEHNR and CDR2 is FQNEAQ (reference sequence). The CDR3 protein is CASSLVSSREEETQYF. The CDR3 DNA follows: TGTGCCAGCAGCTTAGTAAGCAGCCGGGAGGAAGAGACCCAGTACTTC.

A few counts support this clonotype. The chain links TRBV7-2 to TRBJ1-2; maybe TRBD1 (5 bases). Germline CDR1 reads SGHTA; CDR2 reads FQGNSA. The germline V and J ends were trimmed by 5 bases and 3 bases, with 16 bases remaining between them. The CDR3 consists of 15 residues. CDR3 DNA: TGTGCCAGCAGCCCAGCAGTTGGGGGAGACTATGGCTACACCTTC. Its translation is CASSPAVGGDYGYTF.

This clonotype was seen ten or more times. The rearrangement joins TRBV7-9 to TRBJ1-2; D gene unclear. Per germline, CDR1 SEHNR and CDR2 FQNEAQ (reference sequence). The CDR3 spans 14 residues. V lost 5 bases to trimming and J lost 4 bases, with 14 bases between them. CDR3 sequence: CASSQEAGIYGYTF. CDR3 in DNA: TGTGCCAGCAGCCAAGAAGCCGGGATCTATGGCTACACCTTC.

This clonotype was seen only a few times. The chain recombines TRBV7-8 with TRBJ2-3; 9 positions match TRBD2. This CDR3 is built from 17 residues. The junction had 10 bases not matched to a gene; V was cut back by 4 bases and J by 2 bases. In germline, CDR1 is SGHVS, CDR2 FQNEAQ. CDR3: CASSSARLAGATDTQYF. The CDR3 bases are TGTGCCAGCAGCTCCGCCCGCTTAGCGGGAGCCACAGATACGCAGTATTTT. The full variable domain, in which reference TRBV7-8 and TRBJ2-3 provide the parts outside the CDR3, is GAGVSQSPRYKVAKRGQDVALRCDPISGHVSLFWYQQALGQGPEFLTYFQNEAQLDKSGLPSDRFFAERPEGSVSTLKIQRTQQEDSAVYLCASSSARLAGATDTQYFGPGTRLTVL.

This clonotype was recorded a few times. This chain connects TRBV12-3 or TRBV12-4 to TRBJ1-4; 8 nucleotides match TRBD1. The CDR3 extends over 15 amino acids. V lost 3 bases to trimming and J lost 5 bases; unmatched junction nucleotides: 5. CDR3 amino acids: CASSFSAGGNEKLFF. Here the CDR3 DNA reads TGTGCCAGCAGTTTCTCGGCAGGGGGCAATGAAAAACTGTTTTTT.

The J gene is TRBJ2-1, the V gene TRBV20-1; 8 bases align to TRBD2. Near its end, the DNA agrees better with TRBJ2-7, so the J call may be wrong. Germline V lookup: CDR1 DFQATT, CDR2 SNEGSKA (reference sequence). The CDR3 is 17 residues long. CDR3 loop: CSARPLPGGSLYNEQYF. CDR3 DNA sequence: TGCAGTGCTAGGCCCCTACCGGGGGGGAGCCTTTACAATGAGCAGTACTTC.

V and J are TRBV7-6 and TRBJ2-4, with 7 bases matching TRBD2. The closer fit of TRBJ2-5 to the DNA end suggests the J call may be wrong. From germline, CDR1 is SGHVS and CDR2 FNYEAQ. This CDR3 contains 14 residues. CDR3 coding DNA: TGTGCCAGCAGCGCCCCACTAGCGAAGGAGACCCAGTACTTC. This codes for CASSAPLAKETQYF.

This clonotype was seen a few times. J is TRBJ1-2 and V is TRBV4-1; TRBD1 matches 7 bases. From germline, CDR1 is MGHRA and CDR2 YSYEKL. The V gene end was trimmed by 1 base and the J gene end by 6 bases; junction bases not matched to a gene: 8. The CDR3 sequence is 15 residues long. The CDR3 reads CASSQVTGAGDGYTF. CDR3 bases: TGCGCCAGCAGCCAAGTAACAGGGGCCGGGGATGGCTACACCTTC.

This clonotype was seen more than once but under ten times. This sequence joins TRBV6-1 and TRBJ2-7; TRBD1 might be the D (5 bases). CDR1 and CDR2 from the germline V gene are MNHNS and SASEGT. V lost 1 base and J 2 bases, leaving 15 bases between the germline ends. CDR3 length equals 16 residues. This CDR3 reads CASSEVLDISTYEQYF. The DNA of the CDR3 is TGTGCCAGCAGTGAAGTGCTGGACATAAGTACCTACGAGCAGTACTTC.

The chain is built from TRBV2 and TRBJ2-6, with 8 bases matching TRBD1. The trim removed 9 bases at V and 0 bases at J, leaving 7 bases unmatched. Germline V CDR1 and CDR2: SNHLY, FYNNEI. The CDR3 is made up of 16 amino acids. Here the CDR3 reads CASWDRFLSGANVLTF. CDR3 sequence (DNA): TGTGCCAGTTGGGACAGGTTCCTCTCTGGGGCCAACGTCCTGACTTTC. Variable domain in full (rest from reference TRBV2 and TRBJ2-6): EPEVTQTPSHQVTQMGQEVILRCVPISNHLYFYWYRQILGQKVEFLVSFYNNEISEKSEIFDDQFSVERPDGSNFTLKIRSTKLEDSAMYFCASWDRFLSGANVLTFGAGSRLTVL.

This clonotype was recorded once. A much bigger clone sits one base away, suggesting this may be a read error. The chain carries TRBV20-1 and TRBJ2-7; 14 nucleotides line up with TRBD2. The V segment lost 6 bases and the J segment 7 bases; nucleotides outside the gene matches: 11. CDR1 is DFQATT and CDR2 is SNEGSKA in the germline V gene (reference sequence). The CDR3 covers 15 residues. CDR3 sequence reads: CSAPGTSGGFNEQYF. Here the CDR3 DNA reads TGCAGTGCCCCCGGGACTAGCGGGGGCTTCAATGAGCAGTACTTC.

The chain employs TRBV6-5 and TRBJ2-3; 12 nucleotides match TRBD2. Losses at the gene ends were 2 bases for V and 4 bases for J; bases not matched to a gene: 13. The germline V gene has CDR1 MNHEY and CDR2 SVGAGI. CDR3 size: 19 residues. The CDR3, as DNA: TGTGCCAGCAGTTACGTGCCGGGACTAGCGGGTAGCAAATCAGATACGCAGTATTTT. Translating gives CASSYVPGLAGSKSDTQYF.

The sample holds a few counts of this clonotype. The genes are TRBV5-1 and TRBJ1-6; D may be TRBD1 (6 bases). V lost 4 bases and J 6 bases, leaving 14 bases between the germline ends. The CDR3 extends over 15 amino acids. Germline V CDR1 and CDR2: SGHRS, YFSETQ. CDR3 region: CASSRTSQGNSPLHF. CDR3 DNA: TGCGCCAGCAGCCGAACATCACAGGGTAATTCACCCCTCCACTTT.